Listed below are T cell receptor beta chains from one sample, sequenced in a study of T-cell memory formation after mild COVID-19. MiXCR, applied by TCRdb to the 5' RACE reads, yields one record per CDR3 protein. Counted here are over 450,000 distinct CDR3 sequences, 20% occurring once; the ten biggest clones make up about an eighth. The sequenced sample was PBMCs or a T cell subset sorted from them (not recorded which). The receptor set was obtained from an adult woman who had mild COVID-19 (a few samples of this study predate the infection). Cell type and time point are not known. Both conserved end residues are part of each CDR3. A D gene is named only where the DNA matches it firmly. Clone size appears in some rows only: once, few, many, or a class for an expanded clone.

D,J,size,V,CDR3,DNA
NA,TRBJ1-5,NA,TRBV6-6,CASRRDINSNQPQHF,TGTGCCAGCAGACGGGACATTAATAGCAATCAGCCCCAGCATTTT
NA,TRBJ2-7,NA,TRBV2,CASNKVSGYEQYF,TGTGCCAGCAATAAGGTCTCGGGGTACGAGCAGTACTTC
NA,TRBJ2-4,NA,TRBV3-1,CASSVRQIAAKNIQYF,TGTGCCAGCAGTGTACGACAGATCGCAGCCAAAAACATTCAGTACTTC
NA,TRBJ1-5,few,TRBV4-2,CASSQDVLKPQHF,TGTGCCAGCAGCCAAGACGTTCTGAAGCCCCAGCATTTT
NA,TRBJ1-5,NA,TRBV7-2,CASSPGRGNQPQHF,TGTGCCAGCAGCCCCGGACGGGGCAATCAGCCCCAGCATTTT
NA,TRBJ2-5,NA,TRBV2,CASRLPRQETQYF,TGTGCCAGCAGGTTGCCTCGCCAAGAGACCCAGTACTTC
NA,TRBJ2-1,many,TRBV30,CAWMHSYNEQFF,TGTGCCTGGATGCACAGCTACAATGAGCAGTTCTTC
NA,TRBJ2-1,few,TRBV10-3,CAISESSRSPNEQFF,TGTGCCATCAGTGAGTCAAGTAGGTCACCCAATGAGCAGTTCTTC
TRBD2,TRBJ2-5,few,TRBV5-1,CASSLGPLAGVGETQYF,TGCGCCAGCAGCTTGGGACCCTTAGCGGGAGTAGGAGAGACCCAGTACTTC
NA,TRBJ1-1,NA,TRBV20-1,CSVTRRTEAFF,TGCAGTGTCACTCGGCGCACTGAAGCTTTCTTT
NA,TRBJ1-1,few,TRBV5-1,CASSSVGGHGTEAFF,TGCGCCAGCAGCTCGGTGGGAGGGCATGGCACTGAAGCTTTCTTT
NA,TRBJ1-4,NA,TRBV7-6,CASSLAGPAGKLFF,TGTGCCAGCAGCTTAGCAGGCCCGGCTGGAAAACTGTTTTTT
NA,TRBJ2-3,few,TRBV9,CASSAGETSTDTQYF,TGTGCCAGCAGCGCGGGAGAGACTAGCACAGATACGCAGTATTTT
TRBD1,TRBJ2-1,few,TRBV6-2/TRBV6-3,CASSYPGTDRRVF,TGTGCCAGCAGTTACCCCGGGACAGATCGTCGGGTCTTC
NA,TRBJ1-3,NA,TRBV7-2,CASSLAFDRSGNTIYF,TGTGCCAGCAGCTTAGCTTTCGACCGCTCTGGAAACACCATATATTTT
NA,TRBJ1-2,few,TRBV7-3,CASSLSGEALGGYTF,TGTGCCAGCAGCCTTTCAGGGGAGGCATTAGGTGGCTACACCTTC
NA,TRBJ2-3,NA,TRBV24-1,CATSDPTADTQYF,TGTGCCACCAGTGACCCGACAGCAGATACGCAGTATTTT
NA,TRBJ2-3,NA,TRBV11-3,CASRPTQGPTDTQYF,TGTGCCAGCAGGCCCACCCAGGGCCCAACAGATACGCAGTATTTT
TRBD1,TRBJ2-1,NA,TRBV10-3,CAISEAGTVSNEQFF,TGTGCCATCAGTGAAGCTGGGACAGTTTCCAATGAGCAGTTCTTC
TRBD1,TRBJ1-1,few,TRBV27,CASSYRGPNTEAFF,TGTGCCAGCAGCTACAGGGGACCGAACACTGAAGCTTTCTTT
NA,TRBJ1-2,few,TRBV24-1,CATSDSRQSYGYTF,TGTGCCACCAGTGATTCCCGACAGAGTTATGGCTACACCTTC
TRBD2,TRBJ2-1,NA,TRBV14,CASSQDLPSGRTFSYNEQFF,TGTGCCAGCAGCCAAGATCTCCCCAGCGGGAGGACTTTTTCCTACAATGAGCAGTTCTTC
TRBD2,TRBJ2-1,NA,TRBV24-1,CATRGSGGDNEQFF,TGTGCCACCAGGGGTAGCGGGGGGGACAATGAGCAGTTCTTC
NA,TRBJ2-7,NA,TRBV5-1,CASRGTLRVHEQYF,TGCGCCAGCAGAGGGACTCTCCGGGTCCACGAGCAGTACTTC
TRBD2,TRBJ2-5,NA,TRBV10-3,CAISGTSGALPRGQETQYF,TGTGCCATCAGTGGGACTAGCGGGGCCCTACCTCGGGGGCAAGAGACCCAGTACTTC